This TCR beta chain originates from a study of a mutant IDH1 vaccine in newly diagnosed glioma. In germline, CDR1 is MNHNS, CDR2 SASEGT. This CDR3 has 15 amino acids. V was pared by 2 bases and J by 2 bases, with 6 bases of the junction left unmatched. Findings of the study overall: Pseudoprogression seemed unrelated to changes in top peripheral T cell clonotypes.

Data came from immunoSEQ multiplex PCR; TCRdb stores just in-frame clones and leaves some out. This table has around 82,000 clones, approximately 80% appearing once. With regard to this clone: Its antigen is not known.

Time point defined: baseline, week 1 (first vaccination visit). Treatment noted: pre-vaccination baseline after standard-of-care therapy. Donors harbored newly found WHO grade 3 or 4 IDH1-mutant, ATRX-lost astrocytomas. V and J are TRBV6-1 and TRBJ2-7; TRBD2 agrees at 7 bases. Sequenced material: PBMCs, taken from a glioma patient treated with radiotherapy, temozolomide or both. The TCR was taken from a man aged 35 to 55 with glioma. Some clones in this sample may be carry-over from other donors' samples. CDR3 in amino acids: CASSESSGGPYEQYF. Here the CDR3 DNA reads TGTGCCAGCAGTGAATCATCGGGGGGACCCTACGAGCAGTACTTC.